The 8 T cell receptor beta chains below were found in one sample sequenced in a study of T-cell memory formation after mild COVID-19. TCRdb analysed the 5' RACE reads with MiXCR anew, one entry per CDR3 protein. This sample has approximately 450,000 distinct CDR3 sequences, with 18% found just once. The sequenced sample consisted of PBMCs or a T cell subset sorted from them (not recorded which). The source of these receptors is an adult woman who had mild COVID-19 (a few samples of this study predate the infection). Cell type and time point are not known.

The chain joins TRBV7-9 to TRBJ1-1; D unclear. There are 13 residues in the CDR3. V was shortened by 6 bases and J by 1 base, with 9 bases between the two germline ends. CDR1 and CDR2 from the germline V gene are SEHNR and FQNEAQ (reference sequence). CDR3 in DNA: TGTGCCAGCAGACATATGGGGAACACTGAAGCTTTCTTT. This codes for CASRHMGNTEAFF.

The table lists this clonotype with a few counts. The DNA of the CDR3 is TGCGCCAGCAGCCAAGATTTATTGGCTAGCGGAGGGTACGAGCAGTACTTC. It specifies CASSQDLLASGGYEQYF. The rearrangement links TRBV4-3 to TRBJ2-7; 7 bases are shared with TRBD2. This CDR3 is built from 17 residues. Germline V gene data show CDR1 as LGHNA and CDR2 as YSLEER. V was clipped by 0 bases and J by 4 bases; unmatched bases: 12.

The chain couples TRBV5-1 to TRBJ2-4; tentative D call: TRBD2 (6 bases). CDR3 size: 15 residues. Germline V gene lookup returns CDR1 SGHRS and CDR2 YFSETQ. V was shortened by 0 bases and J by 4 bases, with 11 bases between the two germline ends. CDR3 loop: CASSLGRGEKNIQYF. CDR3 nucleotide sequence: TGCGCCAGCAGCTTGGGACGCGGGGAGAAAAACATTCAGTACTTC.

The chain joins TRBV7-9 to TRBJ2-1; the D gene is possibly TRBD2 (7 bases). In germline, CDR1 is SEHNR, CDR2 FQNEAQ (reference sequence). This CDR3 comprises 14 residues. Deletions cut 4 bases from V and 9 bases from J, with 16 bases between. Here the CDR3 reads CASSSLGGLAEQFF. The CDR3 DNA sequence: TGTGCCAGCAGCTCCTTGGGGGGGCTAGCTGAGCAGTTCTTC.

The rearrangement uses TRBV6-5 and TRBJ1-2; D is undetermined. The CDR3 sequence is 13 residues long. CDR1 MNHEY and CDR2 SVGAGI come from the germline V gene. V was shortened by 5 bases and J by 7 bases, with 14 bases between the two germline ends. CDR3 amino acids: CASSPNGVTGYTF. CDR3 DNA sequence: TGTGCCAGCAGTCCGAACGGTGTGACTGGCTACACCTTC.

The sample holds a few counts of this clonotype. The chain joins TRBV18 to TRBJ1-3, with 9 bases aligning to TRBD1. The CDR3 loop spans 16 amino acids. The germline V gene has CDR1 KGHSH and CDR2 LQKENI. The trim removed 4 bases at V and 7 bases at J, leaving 11 bases unmatched. The CDR3 DNA is TGTGCCAGCTCACGCGAGACCGGGACAGGGCGGAACACCATATATTTT. Residues: CASSRETGTGRNTIYF.

The table lists this clonotype with a few counts. The chain combines TRBV7-9 with TRBJ2-7; perhaps TRBD2 as D (5 bases). V lost 6 bases and J 0 bases, leaving 18 bases between the germline ends. Germline V lookup: CDR1 SEHNR, CDR2 FQNEAQ (reference sequence). The CDR3 runs 16 residues. The CDR3 spells CASSLDLGLSSYEQYF. CDR3 in DNA: TGTGCCAGCAGTTTGGACTTAGGACTGAGCTCCTACGAGCAGTACTTC.

The gene calls are TRBV4-1 and TRBJ2-5; 12 bases align to TRBD2. The CDR3 contains 16 residues. Germline V CDR1 and CDR2: MGHRA, YSYEKL. V lost 2 bases to trimming and J lost 3 bases; unmatched junction nucleotides: 4. CDR3 amino acids: CASSQQPSGGEETQYF. CDR3 coding DNA: TGCGCCAGCAGCCAACAGCCTAGCGGGGGGGAAGAGACCCAGTACTTC.